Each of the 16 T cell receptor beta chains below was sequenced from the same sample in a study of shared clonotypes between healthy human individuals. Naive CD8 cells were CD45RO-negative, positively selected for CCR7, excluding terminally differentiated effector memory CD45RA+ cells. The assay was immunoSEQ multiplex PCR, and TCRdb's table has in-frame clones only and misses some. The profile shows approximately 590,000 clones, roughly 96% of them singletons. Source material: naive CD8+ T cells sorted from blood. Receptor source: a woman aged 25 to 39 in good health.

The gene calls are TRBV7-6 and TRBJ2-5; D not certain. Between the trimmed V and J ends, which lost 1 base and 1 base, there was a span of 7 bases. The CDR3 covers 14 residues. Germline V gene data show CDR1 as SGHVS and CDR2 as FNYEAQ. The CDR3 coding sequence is TGTGCCAGCAGCTTAGGCCCCATCCAAGAGACCCAGTACTTC. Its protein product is CASSLGPIQETQYF.

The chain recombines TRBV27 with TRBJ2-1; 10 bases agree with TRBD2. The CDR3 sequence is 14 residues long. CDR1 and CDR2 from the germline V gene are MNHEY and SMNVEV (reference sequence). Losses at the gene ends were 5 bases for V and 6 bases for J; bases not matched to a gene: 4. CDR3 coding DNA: TGTGCCAGCAGTCCGGGACTAGCGCCCAATGAGCAGTTCTTC. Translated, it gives CASSPGLAPNEQFF.

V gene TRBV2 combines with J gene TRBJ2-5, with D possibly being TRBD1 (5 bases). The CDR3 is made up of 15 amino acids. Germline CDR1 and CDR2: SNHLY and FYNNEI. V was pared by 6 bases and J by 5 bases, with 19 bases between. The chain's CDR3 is CASSNLRVARETQYF. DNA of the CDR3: TGTGCCAGCAGCAACCTCAGGGTCGCCAGGGAGACCCAGTACTTC.

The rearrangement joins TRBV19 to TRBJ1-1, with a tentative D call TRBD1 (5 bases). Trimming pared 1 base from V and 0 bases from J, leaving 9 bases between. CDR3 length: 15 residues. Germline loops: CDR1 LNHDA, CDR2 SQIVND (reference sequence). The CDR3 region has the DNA TGTGCCAGTAGTATAGTGCAGGGTATGAACACTGAAGCTTTCTTT. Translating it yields CASSIVQGMNTEAFF.

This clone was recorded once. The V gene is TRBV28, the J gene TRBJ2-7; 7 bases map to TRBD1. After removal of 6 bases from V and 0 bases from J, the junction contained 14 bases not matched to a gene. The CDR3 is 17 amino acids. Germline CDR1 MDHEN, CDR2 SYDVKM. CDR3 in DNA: TGTGCCAGCAGCCCGAGGACAGGCTGGCCCACCTCCTACGAGCAGTACTTC. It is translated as CASSPRTGWPTSYEQYF.

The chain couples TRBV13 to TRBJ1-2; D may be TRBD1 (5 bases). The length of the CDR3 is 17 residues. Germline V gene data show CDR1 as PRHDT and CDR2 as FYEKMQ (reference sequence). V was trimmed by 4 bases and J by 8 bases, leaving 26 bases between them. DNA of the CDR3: TGTGCCAGCAGCTACGACGAGCTATCCGGGACGGCGGCCGGCTACACCTTC. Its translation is CASSYDELSGTAAGYTF. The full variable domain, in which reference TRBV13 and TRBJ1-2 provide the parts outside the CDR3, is AAGVIQSPRHLIKEKRETATLKCYPIPRHDTVYWYQQGPGQDPQFLISFYEKMQSDKGSIPDRFSAQQFSDYHSELNMSSLELGDSALYFCASSYDELSGTAAGYTFGSGTRLTVV.

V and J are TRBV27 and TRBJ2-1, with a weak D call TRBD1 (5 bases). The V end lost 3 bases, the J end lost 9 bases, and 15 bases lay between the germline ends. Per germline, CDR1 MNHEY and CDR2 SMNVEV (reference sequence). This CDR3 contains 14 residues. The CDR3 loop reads CASSFRGLAIEQFF. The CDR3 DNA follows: TGTGCCAGCAGTTTTAGGGGCCTGGCGATTGAGCAGTTCTTC.

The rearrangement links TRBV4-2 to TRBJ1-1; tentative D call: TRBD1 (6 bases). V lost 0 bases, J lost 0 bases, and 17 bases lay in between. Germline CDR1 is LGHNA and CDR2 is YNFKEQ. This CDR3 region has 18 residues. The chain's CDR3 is CASSQEQGGGPMNTEAFF. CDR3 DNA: TGTGCCAGCAGCCAAGAGCAAGGGGGGGGCCCAATGAACACTGAAGCTTTCTTT.

The DNA for the CDR3 is TGCGCCAGCAGCCCCGGACTAGCGGGCACCTACGAGCAGTACTTC. This translates into CASSPGLAGTYEQYF. The chain links TRBV5-1 to TRBJ2-7; 11 bases are a match to TRBD2. This CDR3 has 15 residues. CDR1 and CDR2 (germline): SGHRS, YFSETQ. J was trimmed by 2 bases and V by 4 bases; bases with no gene match: 5.

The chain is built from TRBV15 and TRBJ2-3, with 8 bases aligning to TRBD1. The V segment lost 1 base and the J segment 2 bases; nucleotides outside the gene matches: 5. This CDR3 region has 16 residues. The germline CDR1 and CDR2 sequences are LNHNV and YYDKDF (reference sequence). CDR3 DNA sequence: TGTGCCACCAGCAGAGTCAGGGGACAGGACACAGATACGCAGTATTTT. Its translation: CATSRVRGQDTDTQYF.

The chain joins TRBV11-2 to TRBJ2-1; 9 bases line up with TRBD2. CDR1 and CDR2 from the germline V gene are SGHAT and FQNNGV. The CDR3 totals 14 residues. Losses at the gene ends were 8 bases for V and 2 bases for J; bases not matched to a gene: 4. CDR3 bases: TGTGCCAGCCTAGCGGGGTTAACCTACAATGAGCAGTTCTTC. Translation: CASLAGLTYNEQFF.

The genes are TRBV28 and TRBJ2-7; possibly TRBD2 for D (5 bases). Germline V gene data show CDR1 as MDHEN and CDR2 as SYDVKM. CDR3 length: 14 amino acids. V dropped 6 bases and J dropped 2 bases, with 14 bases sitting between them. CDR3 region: CASRARADTYEQYF. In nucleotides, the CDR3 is TGTGCCAGCAGGGCCCGAGCGGATACCTACGAGCAGTACTTC.

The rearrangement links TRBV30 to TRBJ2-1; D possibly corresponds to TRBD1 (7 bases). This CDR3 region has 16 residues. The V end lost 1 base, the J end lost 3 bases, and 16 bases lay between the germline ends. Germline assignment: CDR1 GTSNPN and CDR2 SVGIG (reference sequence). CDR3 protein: CAWSDFRGEDYNEQFF. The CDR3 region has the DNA TGTGCCTGGAGTGACTTCAGGGGGGAGGACTACAATGAGCAGTTCTTC.

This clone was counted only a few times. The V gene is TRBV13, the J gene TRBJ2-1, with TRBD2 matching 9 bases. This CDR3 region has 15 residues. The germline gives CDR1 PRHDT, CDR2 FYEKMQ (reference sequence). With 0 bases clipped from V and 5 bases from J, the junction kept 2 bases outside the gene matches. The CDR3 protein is CASSLGTSGNNEQFF. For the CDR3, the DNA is TGTGCCAGCAGCTTAGGGACTAGCGGCAACAATGAGCAGTTCTTC.

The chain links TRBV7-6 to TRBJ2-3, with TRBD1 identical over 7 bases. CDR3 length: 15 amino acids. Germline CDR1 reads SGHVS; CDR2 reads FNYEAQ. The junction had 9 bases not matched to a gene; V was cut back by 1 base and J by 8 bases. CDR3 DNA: TGTGCCAGCAGCTTAGAGGACAGGTCCACCGGTACGCAGTATTTT. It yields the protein CASSLEDRSTGTQYF.

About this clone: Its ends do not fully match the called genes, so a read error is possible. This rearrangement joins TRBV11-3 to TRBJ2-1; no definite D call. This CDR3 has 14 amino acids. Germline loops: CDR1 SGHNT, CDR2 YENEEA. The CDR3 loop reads CASSARISDNEQFF. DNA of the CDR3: TGTGCCAGCAGCGCCCGGATCTCCGACAATGAGCAGTTCTTC.